Presented here are 21 T cell receptor beta chains from one specimen sequenced in a study of blood T cell repertoires in COVID-19. Sequenced by immunoSEQ multiplex PCR; TCRdb stores in-frame clones only, minus some. The table records roughly 430,000 clones, roughly 86% of them present only once. The sequenced material came from PBMCs or T cells enriched from blood (not recorded which). These receptors were collected from a middle-aged woman with acute COVID-19.

The rearrangement links TRBV18 to TRBJ1-4; TRBD1 matches at 8 bases. This CDR3 has 15 amino acids. CDR1 KGHSH and CDR2 LQKENI come from the germline V gene. Trimming took 6 bases from V and 7 from J; bases not matched to a gene: 10. CDR3 DNA sequence: TGTGCCAGCTCGCATTCAGGGGGCGCGGGTGAAAAACTGTTTTTT. This translates into CASSHSGGAGEKLFF. Complete variable domain (other parts from reference TRBV18 and TRBJ1-4): NAGVMQNPRHLVRRRGQEARLRCSPMKGHSHVYWYRQLPEEGLKFMVYLQKENIIDESGMPKERFSAEFPKEGPSILRIQQVVRGDSAAYFCASSHSGGAGEKLFFGSGTQLSVL.

The chain employs TRBV10-1 and TRBJ1-1; D call uncertain. The V end was cut by 0 bases, the J end by 7 bases, with 9 bases between. The CDR3 runs to 13 residues. Germline V CDR1 and CDR2: WNHNN, SYGVQD (reference sequence). CDR3 amino acids: CASSESGDFEAFF. Written as DNA, the CDR3 is TGCGCCAGCAGTGAGTCCGGGGATTTTGAAGCTTTCTTT.

This chain links TRBV5-1 with TRBJ2-2; D may be TRBD1 (5 bases). Trimming removed 0 bases from V and 4 bases from J, with 16 bases in between. The germline gives CDR1 SGHRS, CDR2 YFSETQ. The CDR3 length is 17 residues. The CDR3 loop is CASSLAPPGSRTGELFF. The CDR3 coding sequence is TGCGCCAGCAGCTTGGCCCCTCCAGGGTCCCGCACCGGGGAGCTGTTTTTT. Based on the CDR3 plus reference TRBV5-1 and TRBJ2-2, the full variable domain is KAGVTQTPRYLIKTRGQQVTLSCSPISGHRSVSWYQQTPGQGLQFLFEYFSETQRNKGNFPGRFSGRQFSNSRSEMNVSTLELGDSALYLCASSLAPPGSRTGELFFGEGSRLTVL.

This clone was seen more than once but under ten times. The chain couples TRBV2 to TRBJ1-5; the D gene is possibly TRBD1 (6 bases). Germline CDR1 is SNHLY and CDR2 is FYNNEI. This CDR3 has 13 residues. Trimming took 6 bases from V and 4 from J, leaving 10 bases between them. CDR3 nucleotides: TGTGCCAGCAGGGACAGCCGAAATCAGCCCCAGCATTTT. Translated: CASRDSRNQPQHF.

J is TRBJ2-5 and V is TRBV20-1; TRBD2 matches 9 bases. With V trimmed by 3 bases and J by 5 bases, 10 bases remained unmatched. The CDR3 is made up of 15 amino acids. The V gene's germline CDR1 is DFQATT and CDR2 SNEGSKA (reference sequence). The CDR3 loop reads CSASSLAGGPETQYF. The CDR3 region has the DNA TGCAGTGCTAGTTCTTTGGCGGGGGGGCCTGAGACCCAGTACTTC.

Here the CDR3 DNA reads TGTGCCAGCAAACGACAGGGGGCGCCGGAGACCCAGTACTTC. Its translation is CASKRQGAPETQYF. The V call is TRBV2, the J call TRBJ2-5; 10 bases map to TRBD1. CDR1 is SNHLY and CDR2 is FYNNEI in the germline V gene. This CDR3 contains 14 residues. Losses at the gene ends were 7 bases for V and 5 bases for J; bases not matched to a gene: 7.

The J gene is TRBJ2-1, the V gene TRBV12-5; 8 positions match TRBD1. Germline V CDR1 and CDR2: LGHNT, FRNRAP. The V and J ends lost 5 bases and 6 bases, in that order; junction bases with no gene match: 3. The CDR3 length is 13 residues. The CDR3 region is CASGTGTGNEQFF. CDR3 sequence (DNA): TGTGCTAGTGGTACCGGGACAGGCAATGAGCAGTTCTTC.

The rearrangement links TRBV3-1 (or the pseudogene TRBV3-2) to TRBJ2-1; 10 nucleotides align to TRBD2. J gave up 7 bases and V 4 bases, and 10 bases lay outside the gene matches. Germline V CDR1 and CDR2: LGHDT, YNNKEL (reference sequence). This CDR3 is 16 amino acids long. The CDR3 nucleotides are TGTGCCAGCAGCCGGTGGGGTAGCGGGGGGCCGAATGAGCAGTTCTTC. Protein: CASSRWGSGGPNEQFF.

This rearrangement joins TRBV6-1 to TRBJ1-6, with D uncertain. V gave up 2 bases and J gave up 4 bases, with 3 bases separating them. CDR1 and CDR2 from the germline V gene are MNHNS and SASEGT. The CDR3 length is 13 residues. The CDR3 DNA sequence: TGTGCCAGCAGTGAAACATATAATTCACCCCTCCACTTT. Its translation: CASSETYNSPLHF.

The chain employs TRBV7-8 and TRBJ1-4; possibly TRBD1 for D (6 bases). Germline V gene data show CDR1 as SGHVS and CDR2 as FQNEAQ. Trimming removed 0 bases at V and 8 bases at J, with 16 bases between. The CDR3 runs 16 residues. The CDR3 sequence: CASSLARGGAGEKLFF. The CDR3, as DNA: TGTGCCAGCAGCTTAGCGAGGGGGGGCGCAGGGGAAAAACTGTTTTTT. Full variable domain (outside the CDR3, taken from reference TRBV7-8 and TRBJ1-4): GAGVSQSPRYKVAKRGQDVALRCDPISGHVSLFWYQQALGQGPEFLTYFQNEAQLDKSGLPSDRFFAERPEGSVSTLKIQRTQQEDSAVYLCASSLARGGAGEKLFFGSGTQLSVL.

The rearrangement joins TRBV5-4 to TRBJ2-4; D possibly corresponds to TRBD1 (7 bases). Germline values: CDR1 SGHNT, CDR2 YYREEE (reference sequence). V lost 0 bases to trimming and J lost 3 bases, with 10 bases between them. CDR3 size: 15 residues. The CDR3 is CASSLGQGGKNIQYF. CDR3 DNA: TGTGCCAGCAGCTTGGGACAGGGAGGCAAAAACATTCAGTACTTC.

The rearrangement joins TRBV19 to TRBJ1-3, with TRBD1 matching 7 bases. The CDR3 covers 14 residues. J was trimmed by 2 bases and V by 5 bases; bases with no gene match: 3. CDR1 is LNHDA and CDR2 is SQIVND in the germline V gene (reference sequence). The CDR3 is CASSAGTAGNTIYF. The DNA of the CDR3 is TGTGCCAGTAGTGCTGGGACAGCTGGAAACACCATATATTTT.

This chain joins TRBV19 and TRBJ1-5, with TRBD1 identical over 9 bases. J lost 1 base, V lost 6 bases, and 4 bases had no gene match. Germline lookup yields CDR1 LNHDA and CDR2 SQIVND (reference sequence). CDR3 size: 15 residues. CDR3 nucleotides: TGTGCCAGTAGGGGACAGGGTTTAAGCAATCAGCCCCAGCATTTT. It codes for CASRGQGLSNQPQHF.

This sequence joins TRBV3-1 (or the pseudogene TRBV3-2) and TRBJ1-6, with D possibly matching TRBD1 (6 bases). The V end lost 0 bases, the J end lost 7 bases, and 10 bases lay between the germline ends. This CDR3 region has 15 residues. The germline V gene encodes CDR1 LGHDT and CDR2 YNNKEL (reference sequence). This CDR3 is CASSQDRGGNSPLHF. Written as DNA, the CDR3 is TGTGCCAGCAGCCAAGACAGGGGTGGGAATTCACCCCTCCACTTT.

This chain joins TRBV6-2 or TRBV6-3 and TRBJ2-7; TRBD2 aligns across 11 bases. CDR1 and CDR2 (germline): MNHEY, SVGEGT. The V gene end was trimmed by 4 bases and the J gene end by 7 bases; junction bases not matched to a gene: 6. The CDR3 consists of 14 residues. As DNA, the CDR3 is TGTGCCAGCAGTTTGGGACTAGCGGTGGGGGAGCAGTACTTC. It codes for CASSLGLAVGEQYF.

The rearrangement uses TRBV11-3 and TRBJ2-5, with 11 bases identical to TRBD2. With V trimmed by 5 bases and J by 2 bases, 7 bases remained unmatched. CDR3 size: 16 residues. Germline loops: CDR1 SGHNT, CDR2 YENEEA. The CDR3 sequence: CASSLSRTSGQETQYF. The CDR3 coding sequence is TGTGCCAGCAGCCTGAGCAGGACTAGCGGGCAAGAGACCCAGTACTTC.

J is TRBJ2-3 and V is TRBV7-6; 12 nucleotides align to TRBD2. With V trimmed by 4 bases and J by 6 bases, 5 bases remained unmatched. In germline, CDR1 is SGHVS, CDR2 FNYEAQ. CDR3 size: 15 residues. The CDR3 protein is CASSSLAGGSDTQYF. The CDR3 bases are TGTGCCAGCAGCTCCCTAGCGGGGGGGTCTGATACGCAGTATTTT. The variable domain in full, completed from reference TRBV7-6 and TRBJ2-3, reads GAGVSQSPRYKVTKRGQDVALRCDPISGHVSLYWYRQALGQGPEFLTYFNYEAQQDKSGLPNDRFSAERPEGSISTLTIQRTEQRDSAMYRCASSSLAGGSDTQYFGPGTRLTVL.

The chain employs TRBV6-5 and TRBJ1-2, with D unresolved. Germline values: CDR1 MNHEY, CDR2 SVGAGI. V lost 3 bases, J lost 8 bases, and 16 bases lay in between. This CDR3 is 14 amino acids long. CDR3 sequence: CASSYKAASRGYTF. The CDR3 coding sequence is TGTGCCAGCAGTTATAAGGCCGCTAGTCGGGGCTACACCTTC.

The gene calls are TRBV6-5 and TRBJ1-2; 7 bases align to TRBD1. CDR1 and CDR2 from the germline V gene are MNHEY and SVGAGI. The CDR3 is made up of 14 amino acids. The J segment lost 3 bases and the V segment lost 8 bases, leaving 9 bases of the junction unmatched. CDR3 nucleotide sequence: TGTGCCAGCGGCGGACAGGCTAGGGACTATGGCTACACCTTC. This gives the protein CASGGQARDYGYTF.

The chain employs TRBV29-1 and TRBJ1-5, with 7 bases fitting TRBD1. Germline V gene data show CDR1 as SQVTM and CDR2 as ANQGSEA. The CDR3 loop spans 13 amino acids. V shed 4 bases, J shed 3 bases, and the junction held 3 bases outside the gene matches. Here the CDR3 reads CSVGQGNNQPQHF. Here the CDR3 DNA reads TGCAGCGTTGGACAGGGTAACAATCAGCCCCAGCATTTT. The variable domain in full, with the rest retrieved from reference TRBV29-1 and TRBJ1-5, is SAVISQKPSRDICQRGTSLTIQCQVDSQVTMMFWYRQQPGQSLTLIATANQGSEATYESGFVIDKFPISRPNLTFSTLTVSNMSPEDSSIYLCSVGQGNNQPQHFGDGTRLSIL.

The rearrangement links TRBV11-2 to TRBJ1-3; D is unclear. Trimming stripped 1 base from V and 0 bases from J, with 10 bases between. The CDR3 is 16 amino acids. Looked up from germline, CDR1 is SGHAT and CDR2 is FQNNGV. CDR3 DNA sequence: TGTGCCAGCAGCTTAGTGCCTATAAACTCTGGAAACACCATATATTTT. This gives the protein CASSLVPINSGNTIYF.